The rows below give T cell receptor beta chains drawn from one sample of a study of Ad26.COV2.S vaccination and SARS-CoV-2 variants. Data came from immunoSEQ multiplex PCR; TCRdb stores just in-frame clones and leaves some out. The sample has over 250,000 clones, 80% to 90% seen once; the top ten hold about 3.1%. The input for sequencing was peripheral blood, taken in a trial of Ad26.COV2.S vaccine versus placebo. Receptor source: a person aged 18 to 59 who received the Ad26.COV2.S COVID-19 vaccine or a placebo. Each CDR3 is given with its conserved first and last residue. Each record gives: CDR3 length, V gene, J gene, CDR3 protein.

len: 15; v_gene: TRBV5-1; j_gene: TRBJ1-4; CDR3aa: CASSLSGVGEEKLFF
len: 13; v_gene: TRBV2; j_gene: TRBJ1-5; CDR3aa: CASSDEGGQPQHF
len: 13; v_gene: TRBV7-9; j_gene: TRBJ2-2; CDR3aa: CASKPGRVGELFF
len: 14; v_gene: TRBV28; j_gene: TRBJ2-5; CDR3aa: CASEGIRGQETQYF
len: 14; v_gene: TRBV21-1; j_gene: TRBJ2-1; CDR3aa: CANRQGLSMDEQFF
len: 12; v_gene: TRBV5-1; j_gene: TRBJ2-3; CDR3aa: CASSPGSATQYF
len: 16; v_gene: TRBV4-1; j_gene: TRBJ1-4; CDR3aa: CASTGQGGLYNEKLFF
len: 15; v_gene: TRBV5-4; j_gene: TRBJ1-2; CDR3aa: CASSSDRSRNYGYTF
len: 16; v_gene: TRBV7-2; j_gene: TRBJ2-1; CDR3aa: CASTPSGSYSYNEQFF
len: 14; v_gene: TRBV5-4; j_gene: TRBJ1-2; CDR3aa: CASTAGGAAYGYTF
len: 15; v_gene: TRBV18; j_gene: TRBJ1-5; CDR3aa: CASSLVGQGNQPQHF
len: 13; v_gene: TRBV18; j_gene: TRBJ1-3; CDR3aa: CASSSSSGNTIYF
len: 14; v_gene: TRBV7-2; j_gene: TRBJ2-5; CDR3aa: CASSLGTPGSTQYF
len: 11; v_gene: TRBV24-1; j_gene: TRBJ1-3; CDR3aa: CAGTLGNTIYF
len: 15; v_gene: TRBV3-1/TRBV3-2; j_gene: TRBJ2-7; CDR3aa: CASSQVSSGAYEQYF
len: 13; v_gene: TRBV5-6; j_gene: TRBJ1-1; CDR3aa: CASSQGQIAEAFF
len: 12; v_gene: TRBV10-2; j_gene: TRBJ2-7; CDR3aa: CASSEQGYEQYF
len: 16; v_gene: TRBV21-1; j_gene: TRBJ1-1; CDR3aa: CASSKAVGASNTEAFF
len: 15; v_gene: TRBV7-9; j_gene: TRBJ2-1; CDR3aa: CASSLEETLYNEQFF
len: 14; v_gene: TRBV5-4; j_gene: TRBJ1-6; CDR3aa: CASSSGQRYSPLHF
len: 14; v_gene: TRBV5-1; j_gene: TRBJ1-3; CDR3aa: CASSLAGVGNTIYF
len: 13; v_gene: TRBV19; j_gene: TRBJ2-1; CDR3aa: CASSPRAGTAQFF
len: 11; v_gene: TRBV11-2; j_gene: TRBJ2-7; CDR3aa: CASSLGHEQYF
len: 16; v_gene: TRBV6-1; j_gene: TRBJ2-3; CDR3aa: CASSEEYRGFSDTQYF
len: 13; v_gene: TRBV6-5; j_gene: TRBJ2-7; CDR3aa: CASSTGTAYEQYF
len: 16; v_gene: TRBV5-6; j_gene: TRBJ1-3; CDR3aa: CASRPFRGTYGNTIYF
len: 16; v_gene: TRBV7-2; j_gene: TRBJ2-1; CDR3aa: CASSPQGPGTGNEQFF
len: 15; v_gene: TRBV9; j_gene: TRBJ1-3; CDR3aa: CASSRLGTPGNTIYF
len: 12; v_gene: TRBV30; j_gene: TRBJ2-7; CDR3aa: CAWSTGSYEQYF
len: 17; v_gene: TRBV7-2; j_gene: TRBJ1-6; CDR3aa: CASSLRAGSSYNSPLHF
len: 14; v_gene: TRBV6-6; j_gene: TRBJ2-7; CDR3aa: CASSLPGRVYEQYF
len: 15; v_gene: TRBV7-7; j_gene: TRBJ2-3; CDR3aa: CASSLAAGAQDTQYF
len: 12; v_gene: TRBV7-2; j_gene: TRBJ2-1; CDR3aa: CASSRRSGEQFF
len: 14; v_gene: TRBV2; j_gene: TRBJ1-1; CDR3aa: CASTGQGALTEAFF
len: 13; v_gene: TRBV21-1; j_gene: TRBJ1-1; CDR3aa: CASSKDQRTEAFF
len: 13; v_gene: TRBV5-1; j_gene: TRBJ2-5; CDR3aa: CASSPLGPGTQYF
len: 14; v_gene: TRBV6-2/TRBV6-3; j_gene: TRBJ1-2; CDR3aa: CASSRSLENYGYTF
len: 14; v_gene: TRBV4-1; j_gene: TRBJ1-3; CDR3aa: CASSQGGLGNTIYF
len: 17; v_gene: TRBV14; j_gene: TRBJ2-5; CDR3aa: CASSQAPSGWMRKTQYF
len: 12; v_gene: TRBV27; j_gene: TRBJ1-5; CDR3aa: CASSLNGQPQHF
len: 13; v_gene: TRBV7-2; j_gene: TRBJ2-5; CDR3aa: CASSLWTEETQYF
len: 16; v_gene: TRBV11-2; j_gene: TRBJ2-7; CDR3aa: CASTQFGGKRGSEQYF
len: 15; v_gene: TRBV4-1; j_gene: TRBJ1-1; CDR3aa: CASSQQPGKNTEAFF
len: 15; v_gene: TRBV6-5; j_gene: TRBJ1-2; CDR3aa: CASRLALPSNYGYTF
len: 16; v_gene: TRBV7-2; j_gene: TRBJ2-2; CDR3aa: CASSLVGLTNTGELFF
len: 14; v_gene: TRBV6-5; j_gene: TRBJ1-1; CDR3aa: CASIPTSMNTEAFF
len: 16; v_gene: TRBV9; j_gene: TRBJ2-1; CDR3aa: CASSPGAGGIQNEQFF
len: 16; v_gene: TRBV6-1; j_gene: TRBJ2-7; CDR3aa: CASSEDGVWSSYEQYF
len: 15; v_gene: TRBV12-5; j_gene: TRBJ1-5; CDR3aa: CASGLDRGGGQPQHF
len: 15; v_gene: TRBV28; j_gene: TRBJ1-5; CDR3aa: CASTPGVNSNQPQHF
len: 12; v_gene: TRBV28; j_gene: TRBJ1-2; CDR3aa: CASSVGFYGYTF
len: 15; v_gene: TRBV5-1; j_gene: TRBJ2-5; CDR3aa: CASSLVRGKEETQYF
len: 15; v_gene: TRBV7-2; j_gene: TRBJ2-7; CDR3aa: CASSLAAGGPYEQYF
len: 15; v_gene: TRBV7-2; j_gene: TRBJ1-1; CDR3aa: CASSLGAQRNTEAFF
len: 14; v_gene: TRBV6-4; j_gene: TRBJ1-1; CDR3aa: CASRPRGANTEAFF
len: 12; v_gene: TRBV15; j_gene: TRBJ2-7; CDR3aa: CATSRMSYEQYF
len: 16; v_gene: TRBV4-1; j_gene: TRBJ1-2; CDR3aa: CASSPSWTGLNYGYTF
len: 13; v_gene: TRBV9; j_gene: TRBJ2-7; CDR3aa: CASSVGSLGEQYF